These 32 T cell receptor beta chains originate from one sample sequenced in a study of T cells expressing NK-cell markers. Reprocessing the 5' RACE reads, TCRdb reports a single entry for every CDR3 protein and omits DNA. The sample totals 350,000 to 500,000 distinct CDR3 sequences. The sequencing input was blood T cells: a sorted CD56 or NKG2C T cell subset, CD4+ or CD8+ T cells, or bulk PBMC T cells (not recorded which). The receptors were gathered from a woman between 18 and 70 years old in good health.

V and J are TRBV20-1 and TRBJ2-3; TCRdb selects TRBD1, and the lack of DNA leaves this call unchecked. Germline-derived CDR1 and CDR2 are DFQATT and SNEGSKA (reference sequence). The CDR3 consists of 14 residues. CDR3 residues: CSAAGDRSTDTQYF.

This chain links TRBV10-3 with TRBJ2-1; TCRdb's D call, TRBD2, is unchecked because there is no DNA. This CDR3 has 16 amino acids. CDR1 is ENHRY, CDR2 SYGVKD, per germline. CDR3 sequence: CAISAPGLAGVYEQFF.

This chain links TRBV7-9 with TRBJ1-2; lacking DNA, the TRBD1 call made by TCRdb goes unchecked. The germline CDR1 and CDR2 sequences are SEHNR and FQNEAQ (reference sequence). The CDR3 runs 15 residues. The CDR3 protein is CASSPPLTGFYGYTF.

V and J are TRBV12-3 or TRBV12-4 and TRBJ2-3; TCRdb outputs TRBD1, but without DNA this stays unchecked. There are 15 residues in the CDR3. The CDR3 loop is CASSLQGTSTDTQYF.

The chain recombines TRBV20-1 with TRBJ1-5; TCRdb proposes TRBD1, but this gene call is untestable without DNA. Looked up from germline, CDR1 is DFQATT and CDR2 is SNEGSKA (reference sequence). This CDR3 comprises 12 residues. The CDR3 loop reads CSAWGGNQPQHF.

The rearrangement links TRBV20-1 to TRBJ1-5; no DNA is available, so the TRBD1 call from TCRdb remains unchecked. There are 15 residues in the CDR3. Germline CDR1 and CDR2: DFQATT and SNEGSKA (reference sequence). CDR3: CSARVRTASNQPQHF.

The gene calls are TRBV21-1 and TRBJ1-1; TCRdb designates TRBD1, a call that cannot be tested without DNA. TRBV21-1 is recorded as a pseudogene. This CDR3 comprises 13 residues. CDR3 residues: CASSRAENTEAFF.

This chain joins TRBV7-8 and TRBJ2-5; TCRdb's D gene call, TRBD2, goes unchecked for lack of DNA. Germline assignment: CDR1 SGHVS and CDR2 FQNEAQ. The CDR3 contains 17 residues. The CDR3 loop reads CASSLGLLAGGQETQYF. The full variable domain, completed using reference TRBV7-8 and TRBJ2-5, is GAGVSQSPRYKVAKRGQDVALRCDPISGHVSLFWYQQALGQGPEFLTYFQNEAQLDKSGLPSDRFFAERPEGSVSTLKIQRTQQEDSAVYLCASSLGLLAGGQETQYFGPGTRLLVL.

The chain employs TRBV4-2 and TRBJ2-1; TCRdb names TRBD1, which stays unverified in the absence of DNA. CDR1 is LGHNA and CDR2 is YNFKEQ in the germline V gene. The CDR3 covers 15 residues. CDR3 sequence: CASSQEGRTDNEQFF.

The genes are TRBV6-1 and TRBJ1-2; TCRdb designates TRBD1, a call that cannot be tested without DNA. Germline V gene sequence: CDR1 MNHNS, CDR2 SASEGT. This CDR3 has 14 amino acids. CDR3 in amino acids: CASSSGVHGYGYTF.

The chain couples TRBV12-3 or TRBV12-4 to TRBJ1-2; TCRdb's D gene call, TRBD1, goes unchecked for lack of DNA. The CDR3 extends over 15 amino acids. CDR3 sequence: CASSPRQGSSYGYTF.

V gene TRBV11-3 combines with J gene TRBJ2-1; no DNA is available, so the TRBD1 call from TCRdb remains unchecked. The CDR3 length is 13 residues. Germline CDR1 SGHNT, CDR2 YENEEA. CDR3 loop: CASSEGRGNEQFF.

This chain links TRBV12-3 or TRBV12-4 with TRBJ1-2. CDR3 length: 14 residues. CDR3 in amino acids: CASSYHGWVIGYTF.

V is TRBV7-9 and J is TRBJ1-5; TCRdb's D call of TRBD1 is untestable without DNA. The CDR3 spans 15 residues. Germline V gene sequence: CDR1 SEHNR, CDR2 FQNEAQ (reference sequence). CDR3 protein: CASSPVGQDNQPQHF.

The chain employs TRBV12-3 or TRBV12-4 and TRBJ2-1; the D gene TCRdb calls, TRBD2, cannot be checked with no DNA. The CDR3 loop spans 17 amino acids. The chain's CDR3 is CASRVRGRANSYNEQFF.

The chain carries TRBV20-1 and TRBJ2-5; the D call from TCRdb, TRBD2, cannot be confirmed without DNA. CDR1 and CDR2 (germline): DFQATT, SNEGSKA (reference sequence). The CDR3 totals 13 residues. The CDR3 loop is CSAMDWTSGTQYF.

The chain joins TRBV2 to TRBJ2-5; there is no DNA to check the TCRdb D call of TRBD1. Germline assignment: CDR1 SNHLY and CDR2 FYNNEI. The CDR3 runs to 17 residues. The CDR3 protein is CASSRGPGHPYQETQYF.

The chain uses TRBV9 and TRBJ1-4; the TRBD1 assignment by TCRdb is unverifiable without DNA. The CDR3 is 16 residues long. Germline V lookup: CDR1 SGDLS, CDR2 YYNGEE. CDR3 region: CASSAGEGATNEKLFF.

The chain has TRBV5-1 and TRBJ1-3. The CDR3 extends over 15 amino acids. Looked up from germline, CDR1 is SGHRS and CDR2 is YFSETQ. This CDR3 is CASSLDPEGGNTIYF.

The J gene is TRBJ2-3, the V gene TRBV28. This CDR3 region has 13 residues. Germline lookup yields CDR1 MDHEN and CDR2 SYDVKM. The CDR3 spells CASSSRIGDTQYF.

The chain recombines TRBV4-3 with TRBJ1-4; TCRdb proposes TRBD1, but this gene call is untestable without DNA. CDR1 is LGHNA, CDR2 YSLEER, per germline. The CDR3 runs to 15 residues. The CDR3 loop is CASSPGDRVGEKLFF.

The rearrangement joins TRBV4-3 to TRBJ2-3; no DNA is available, so the TRBD2 call from TCRdb remains unchecked. Germline assignment: CDR1 LGHNA and CDR2 YSLEER. The CDR3 runs to 16 residues. This chain's CDR3 is CASSQRDFEPTDTQYF.

This rearrangement joins TRBV9 to TRBJ2-2; TCRdb picks TRBD2, but there is no DNA to check that call. Looked up from germline, CDR1 is SGDLS and CDR2 is YYNGEE. The CDR3 runs 17 residues. The CDR3: CASSVRSAGANTGELFF.

This chain links TRBV29-1 with TRBJ2-2; TCRdb gives TRBD1 as the D gene, but with no DNA this cannot be confirmed. Germline V lookup: CDR1 SQVTM, CDR2 ANQGSEA. The CDR3 runs to 16 residues. CDR3 protein: CSVENRDRVPPGELFF.

This chain links TRBV20-1 with TRBJ1-5; there is no DNA to check the TCRdb D call of TRBD1. Germline V gene data show CDR1 as DFQATT and CDR2 as SNEGSKA (reference sequence). The CDR3 length is 14 residues. Here the CDR3 reads CSAPKGGQSQPQHF.

V usage is TRBV10-2 and J usage is TRBJ2-3. The CDR3 has 13 amino acids. CDR1 is WSHSY and CDR2 is SAAADI in the germline V gene. The CDR3 here is CASRQPPTDTQYF.

This chain joins TRBV5-1 and TRBJ2-1. Germline CDR1 SGHRS, CDR2 YFSETQ. The CDR3 length is 14 residues. The CDR3 protein is CASSLVGQNNEQFF. The entire variable domain, with the rest obtained from reference TRBV5-1 and TRBJ2-1, is as follows: KAGVTQTPRYLIKTRGQQVTLSCSPISGHRSVSWYQQTPGQGLQFLFEYFSETQRNKGNFPGRFSGRQFSNSRSEMNVSTLELGDSALYLCASSLVGQNNEQFFGPGTRLTVL.

The chain uses TRBV5-6 and TRBJ2-2. Germline CDR1 reads SGHDT; CDR2 reads YYEEEE. This CDR3 has 14 amino acids. CDR3 loop: CASSFTTSTGELFF.

This chain joins TRBV28 and TRBJ2-3; TCRdb picks TRBD1, but there is no DNA to check that call. The CDR3 has 19 amino acids. From germline, CDR1 is MDHEN and CDR2 SYDVKM. CDR3 sequence: CASSLLGPGYGLDTDTQYF.

The chain is built from TRBV29-1 and TRBJ2-1; TCRdb selects TRBD2, and the lack of DNA leaves this call unchecked. The CDR3 has 15 amino acids. Per germline, CDR1 SQVTM and CDR2 ANQGSEA. The CDR3 loop is CSVENSGSGHNEQFF.

The rearrangement uses TRBV28 and TRBJ2-7; without DNA, the TCRdb call of TRBD2 cannot be checked. Germline V gene lookup returns CDR1 MDHEN and CDR2 SYDVKM. The CDR3 consists of 12 residues. This CDR3 reads CASSGTSYEQYF.

The chain combines TRBV20-1 with TRBJ2-2; the D gene TCRdb calls, TRBD2, cannot be checked with no DNA. CDR3 size: 14 residues. Germline CDR1 reads DFQATT; CDR2 reads SNEGSKA (reference sequence). The CDR3 protein is CSASGSAGTGELFF.